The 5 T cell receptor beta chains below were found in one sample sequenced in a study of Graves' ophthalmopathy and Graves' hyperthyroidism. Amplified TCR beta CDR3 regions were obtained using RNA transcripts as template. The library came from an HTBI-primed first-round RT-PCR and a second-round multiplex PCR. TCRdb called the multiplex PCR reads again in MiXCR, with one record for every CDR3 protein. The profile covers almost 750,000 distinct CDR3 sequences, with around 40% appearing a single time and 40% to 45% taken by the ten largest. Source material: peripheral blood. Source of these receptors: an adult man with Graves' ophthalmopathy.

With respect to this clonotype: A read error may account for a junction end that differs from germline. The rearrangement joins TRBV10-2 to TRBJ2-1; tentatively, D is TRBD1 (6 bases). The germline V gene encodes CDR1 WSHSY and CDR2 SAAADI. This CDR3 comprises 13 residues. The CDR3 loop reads CASSPDRYNEQFF. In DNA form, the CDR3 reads TGTGCCAGCAGTCCTGACAGGTACAATGAGCAGTTCTTC.

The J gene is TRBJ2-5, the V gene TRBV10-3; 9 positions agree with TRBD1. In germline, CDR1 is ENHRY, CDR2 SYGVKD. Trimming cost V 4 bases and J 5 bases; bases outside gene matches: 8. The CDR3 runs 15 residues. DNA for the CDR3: TGTGCCATCAGTGGTACCGGGACAGGGTCGGAGACCCAGTACTTC. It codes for CAISGTGTGSETQYF.

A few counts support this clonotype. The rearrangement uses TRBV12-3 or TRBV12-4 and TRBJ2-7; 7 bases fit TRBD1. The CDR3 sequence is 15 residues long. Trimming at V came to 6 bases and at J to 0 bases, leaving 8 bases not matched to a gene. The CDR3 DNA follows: TGTGCCAGCAGAGGTTACGGGACAGCCTCCTACGAGCAGTACTTC. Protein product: CASRGYGTASYEQYF.

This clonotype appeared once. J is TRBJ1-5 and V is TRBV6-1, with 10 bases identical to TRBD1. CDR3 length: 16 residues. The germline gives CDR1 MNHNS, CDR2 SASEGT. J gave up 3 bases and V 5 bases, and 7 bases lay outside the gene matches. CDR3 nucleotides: TGTGCCAGCAGTTACTTTGGGACAGGGGCCAATCAGCCCCAGCATTTT. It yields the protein CASSYFGTGANQPQHF.

The CDR3 region has the DNA TGCGCCAGCAGCGGGACAGGGTGGCCGTACACCTTC. Its protein is CASSGTGWPYTF. The gene calls are TRBV5-1 and TRBJ1-2, with 9 bases identical to TRBD1. The germline V gene encodes CDR1 SGHRS and CDR2 YFSETQ. The J segment lost 11 bases and the V segment lost 4 bases, leaving 6 bases of the junction unmatched. The CDR3 extends over 12 amino acids. Based on the CDR3 plus reference TRBV5-1 and TRBJ1-2, the full variable domain is KAGVTQTPRYLIKTRGQQVTLSCSPISGHRSVSWYQQTPGQGLQFLFEYFSETQRNKGNFPGRFSGRQFSNSRSEMNVSTLELGDSALYLCASSGTGWPYTFGSGTRLTVV.